This T cell receptor beta chain was identified during a study of blood T cell repertoires in COVID-19 (TCRdb year 2020). As for the study more broadly: The collaborator samples originated in the United States, Italy and Spain and spanned the acute and convalescent phases of COVID-19. The prospective study material was composed of cDNA or gDNA derived from T cells, B-cell-depleted T cells, or PBMCs. A de-identified subject ID, COVID-19 status, age in years and sex were almost always included in the sample metadata. The repertoires were released in a freely available public database meant as a resource for research on the immune response to SARS-CoV-2. Subjects who had been exposed to COVID-19, were actively infected with it, or had recovered from it provided the deeply sampled blood TCRbeta repertoires that made up the dataset. The samples were drawn from two sources: the first 160 participants of the ongoing ImmuneRACE study, and 1,254 subjects contributed by 6 global collaborators. HLA class I and class II types, where available, came from metadata supplied by the sample provider rather than from assay-based typing. The paper as a whole reports these results and caveats: The quantity of clinical and demographic metadata differed by source and by participant and was supplied without curation.

From cysteine to phenylalanine, the CDR3 is 15 amino acids long. Just the 45-base CDR3 DNA is kept, in frame starting at base 1. From a lookup of the germline V gene (reference sequence), CDR1 and CDR2 are SGHAT and FQDESV. V lost 6 bases and J lost 4 bases, and the count of bases not matched to a germline gene is 7. Samples from volunteer blood donors who had recovered from COVID-19 were contributed by a second Seattle source. The collaborating institutions used their own protocols to collect whole blood in K2EDTA tubes. For TCRbeta analysis, collaborators shipped samples as frozen whole blood, isolated PBMCs, or DNA extracted from either of those sample types. TCRbeta CDR3 regions were amplified from genomic DNA by means of the immunoSEQ Assay, a bias-controlled multiplex PCR. In the authors' own workflow: The number of nucleated cells in each sample was estimated by amplification of reference gene primers within the assay. To quantify the absolute abundance of each unique TCRbeta CDR3 rearrangement, sequence reads were collapsed and filtered. For each sample, productive Simpson clonality was calculated as the square root of Simpson's diversity index across productive rearrangements. TCRdb mirrors the immuneACCESS table, restricted to in-frame sequences. Some clones are absent from its copies; in checked studies, under half trace to an unresolved V gene, and the reason for the others is unknown. V and J calls and clone size follow that table, whereas D and trimming were derived from the DNA. In all, the sample holds a few hundred thousand clones, and around 87% of those were seen once. The top ten clones comprise 7.8% of the sample.

On this clone itself: The clone's antigen remains unknown. It has no much larger one-base neighbor in the sample; base qualities were not kept.

The rearrangement joined TRBV11-1 to TRBJ2-1; TRBD1 fits 9 bases in the junction. The receptor comes from a woman aged 50 to 65 who had recovered from COVID-19. Sequencing was done on a sample of peripheral blood. The DNA sequence is given as TGTGCCAGCAGGATTCCGGGACAGGGTTACAATGAGCAGTTCTTC. This is translated as CASRIPGQGYNEQFF.